Below, 7 T cell receptor beta chains from the same sample are listed, as sequenced in a study of identical twins. TCRdb re-called the 5' RACE reads with MiXCR, one entry per CDR3 protein. The sample yields around 490,000 distinct CDR3 sequences, approximately 20% seen once. This same sample was also part of a study on yellow fever vaccine responses in identical twins.

Sequencing used CD4+ T cells sorted from blood. These receptors were obtained from a woman between 18 and 29 years old in good health.

Ten or more counts support this clonotype. The genes are TRBV20-1 and TRBJ2-3; D possibly corresponds to TRBD2 (6 bases). V lost 1 base and J 6 bases, leaving 11 bases between the germline ends. This CDR3 is built from 13 residues. Germline CDR1 and CDR2: DFQATT and SNEGSKA (reference sequence). CDR3 coding DNA: TGCAGTGCTAGAGGAGGGGCGGGGGATACGCAGTATTTT. Amino acids: CSARGGAGDTQYF.

This clonotype was counted only a few times. CDR3 nucleotide sequence: TGTGCCAGCAGTTTCGCCATAGAGACCCAGTACTTC. Translating gives CASSFAIETQYF. This chain joins TRBV12-3 or TRBV12-4 and TRBJ2-5; no reliable D call. The V gene lost 3 bases and the J gene lost 4 bases, with 6 bases spanning the gap. The CDR3 sequence is 12 residues long.

The gene calls are TRBV10-3 and TRBJ2-1, with 7 bases that match TRBD2. Germline trimming cut 2 bases from V and 7 bases from J; bases unmatched to any gene: 8. Per the germline V gene, CDR1 is ENHRY and CDR2 is SYGVKD. This CDR3 has 15 residues. The CDR3 bases are TGTGCCATCAGTGAGAAAAGCGGGACGAGGAATGAGCAGTTCTTC. Its translation: CAISEKSGTRNEQFF.

The chain carries TRBV6-5 and TRBJ2-1; weak D call: TRBD1 (6 bases). Germline V lookup: CDR1 MNHEY, CDR2 SVGAGI. Trimming shortened V by 3 bases and J by 0 bases, and 9 bases separated the two germline ends. The CDR3 extends over 15 amino acids. The chain's CDR3 is CASSYRTASYNEQFF. The CDR3 DNA sequence: TGTGCCAGCAGTTATAGGACAGCCTCCTACAATGAGCAGTTCTTC.

This clonotype was recorded a few times. The V and J genes are TRBV11-2 and TRBJ2-2, with 7 bases matching TRBD2. The V and J ends lost 6 bases and 7 bases, in that order; junction bases with no gene match: 17. CDR1 is SGHAT, CDR2 FQNNGV, per germline. This CDR3 region has 17 residues. CDR3: CASSRNSGGGKFGELFF. CDR3 coding DNA: TGTGCCAGCAGTCGGAATAGTGGCGGGGGAAAGTTCGGGGAGCTGTTTTTT.

The DNA for the CDR3 is TGCGCCAGCAGCTTGGCCGTCGTAGCGGGAGGGTACAATGAGCAGTTCTTC. Translation gives CASSLAVVAGGYNEQFF. This sequence joins TRBV5-1 and TRBJ2-1; 11 nucleotides match TRBD2. The CDR3 totals 17 residues. After removal of 0 bases from V and 4 bases from J, the junction contained 6 bases not matched to a gene. Germline CDR1 is SGHRS and CDR2 is YFSETQ. Drawing the rest from reference TRBV5-1 and TRBJ2-1, the complete variable domain is KAGVTQTPRYLIKTRGQQVTLSCSPISGHRSVSWYQQTPGQGLQFLFEYFSETQRNKGNFPGRFSGRQFSNSRSEMNVSTLELGDSALYLCASSLAVVAGGYNEQFFGPGTRLTVL.

Only a few counts were recorded for this clonotype. This rearrangement joins TRBV10-3 to TRBJ1-2; the D is unclear. The germline V gene encodes CDR1 ENHRY and CDR2 SYGVKD. This CDR3 has 12 amino acids. Trimming cost V 4 bases and J 5 bases, with 8 bases left between them. The CDR3 region is CAISASNYGYTF. CDR3 DNA: TGTGCCATCAGTGCATCGAATTATGGCTACACCTTC.